Presented here are 17 T cell receptor beta chains from one specimen sequenced in a study of blood T cell repertoires in COVID-19. Generated by immunoSEQ multiplex PCR, the TCRdb table keeps only in-frame clones and is missing some. The sample has approximately 200,000 clones, approximately 80% seen once; the top ten hold approximately 1.8%. The sequencing input was PBMCs or T cells enriched from blood (not recorded which). These receptors were obtained from a man aged 55 to 70 who had recovered from COVID-19.

This sequence joins TRBV15 and TRBJ1-1, with 8 nucleotides matching TRBD1. The V segment lost 2 bases and the J segment 3 bases; nucleotides outside the gene matches: 14. CDR1 LNHNV and CDR2 YYDKDF come from the germline V gene (reference sequence). CDR3 length: 18 residues. CDR3 in amino acids: CATSRTLKDRGWDTEAFF. CDR3 nucleotides: TGTGCCACCAGCAGAACCCTCAAAGACAGGGGTTGGGACACTGAAGCTTTCTTT.

This clone was recorded at least ten times. The chain is built from TRBV4-3 and TRBJ2-5; 8 positions agree with TRBD1. The CDR3 covers 15 residues. Germline CDR1 is LGHNA and CDR2 is YSLEER. Trimming cost V 1 base and J 4 bases; bases outside gene matches: 5. CDR3 nucleotide sequence: TGCGCCAGCAGCCAAGTCCTTCAGGGGGCAGAGACCCAGTACTTC. Amino acid sequence: CASSQVLQGAETQYF.

The chain uses TRBV6-5 and TRBJ1-5; 7 nucleotides line up with TRBD1. Looked up from germline, CDR1 is MNHEY and CDR2 is SVGAGI. V was pared by 6 bases and J by 4 bases, with 9 bases of the junction left unmatched. The CDR3 extends over 15 amino acids. CDR3 amino acids: CASRGSDRVNQPQHF. The DNA of the CDR3 is TGTGCCAGCAGGGGATCAGACAGGGTTAATCAGCCCCAGCATTTT.

This clone was seen once. This sequence joins TRBV9 and TRBJ2-3; tentative D call: TRBD1 (8 bases). Germline CDR1 is SGDLS and CDR2 is YYNGEE. The ends were cut back, 4 bases at V and 4 bases at J, with 22 bases in the middle. The CDR3 covers 17 residues. In DNA form, the CDR3 reads TGTGCCAGCAGCCCCACCGGGGGGTCAGGGGGCGCAGATACGCAGTATTTT. Protein: CASSPTGGSGGADTQYF. Complete variable domain (other parts from reference TRBV9 and TRBJ2-3): DSGVTQTPKHLITATGQRVTLRCSPRSGDLSVYWYQQSLDQGLQFLIQYYNGEERAKGNILERFSAQQFPDLHSELNLSSLELGDSALYFCASSPTGGSGGADTQYFGPGTRLTVL.

The rearrangement joins TRBV19 to TRBJ1-6, with no clear D. In germline, CDR1 is LNHDA, CDR2 SQIVND (reference sequence). The ends were cut back, 4 bases at V and 5 bases at J, with 6 bases in the middle. The CDR3 is made up of 13 amino acids. The CDR3 nucleotides read TGTGCCAGTAGTAATCGGGATAATTCACCCCTCCACTTT. Its protein is CASSNRDNSPLHF.

The chain links TRBV4-3 to TRBJ1-1, with D possibly matching TRBD1 (6 bases). V lost 0 bases and J lost 0, with 11 bases in between. CDR3 size: 16 residues. CDR1 LGHNA and CDR2 YSLEER come from the germline V gene. The CDR3 is CASSQDRAGVNTEAFF. Written as DNA, the CDR3 is TGCGCCAGCAGCCAAGATCGGGCAGGGGTGAACACTGAAGCTTTCTTT.

In its sample, this clone was seen once. The chain has TRBV7-3 and TRBJ2-3; TRBD2 might be the D (7 bases). The CDR3 is 13 amino acids. From germline, CDR1 is SGHTA and CDR2 FQGTGA. The germline V and J ends were trimmed by 5 bases and 4 bases, with 10 bases remaining between them. The CDR3 loop is CASSLGGADTQYF. DNA of the CDR3: TGTGCCAGCAGCCTAGGGGGGGCAGATACGCAGTATTTT.

J is TRBJ1-5 and V is TRBV7-8, with 9 bases fitting TRBD1. There are 16 residues in the CDR3. V shed 2 bases and J 3 bases; nucleotides not matched to a gene: 5. Germline V CDR1 and CDR2: SGHVS, FQNEAQ. This chain's CDR3 is CASSLSGTGLNQPQHF. The CDR3 DNA is TGTGCCAGCAGCTTATCCGGGACAGGGCTCAATCAGCCCCAGCATTTT.

The V and J genes are TRBV5-8 and TRBJ1-4, with TRBD1 identical over 7 bases. The CDR3 contains 16 residues. The ends lost 4 bases at V and 11 bases at J; junction bases unmatched: 17. CDR1 and CDR2 from the germline V gene are SGHTS and YDEGEE. The CDR3 spells CASSPPREGALGKLFF. The DNA for the CDR3 is TGTGCCAGCAGCCCTCCCCGGGAGGGGGCCCTCGGGAAACTGTTTTTT. The full variable domain, rest sourced from reference TRBV5-8 and TRBJ1-4, is EAGVTQSPTHLIKTRGQQATLRCSPISGHTSVYWYQQALGLGLQFLLWYDEGEERNRGNFPPRFSGRQFPNYSSELNVNALELEDSALYLCASSPPREGALGKLFFGSGTQLSVL.

The table lists this clone with a count of one. The rearrangement joins TRBV2 to TRBJ1-2, with TRBD1 matching 11 bases. The CDR3 runs to 15 residues. Germline CDR1 and CDR2: SNHLY and FYNNEI. V was clipped by 4 bases and J by 7 bases; unmatched bases: 8. In nucleotides, the CDR3 is TGTGCCAGCAGTGGGGACAGGGGGAATGGTCGTGGCTACACCTTC. It codes for CASSGDRGNGRGYTF.

This chain uses TRBV27 with TRBJ1-1, with D tentatively TRBD1 (5 bases). The CDR3 contains 16 residues. The germline V gene has CDR1 MNHEY and CDR2 SMNVEV (reference sequence). V was trimmed by 5 bases and J by 0 bases, leaving 16 bases between them. CDR3 residues: CASSPLWGVLNTEAFF. CDR3 in DNA: TGTGCCAGCAGTCCTCTTTGGGGGGTCTTGAACACTGAAGCTTTCTTT.

V gene TRBV10-2 combines with J gene TRBJ2-7, with 8 bases fitting TRBD1. CDR3 length: 14 amino acids. With 8 bases clipped from V and 5 bases from J, the junction kept 11 bases outside the gene matches. Germline V CDR1 and CDR2: WSHSY, SAAADI. The CDR3 here is CASVPSGDRNEQYF. The CDR3 DNA is TGCGCCAGCGTACCGTCCGGGGACAGGAACGAGCAGTACTTC.

The J gene is TRBJ2-3, the V gene TRBV12-5; possible D gene TRBD2, 6 bases. Deletions cut 7 bases from V and 0 bases from J, with 8 bases between. From germline, CDR1 is LGHNT and CDR2 FRNRAP. The CDR3 covers 13 residues. The CDR3 coding sequence is TGTGCTAGTGAACGGGGGAGCACAGATACGCAGTATTTT. Translation gives CASERGSTDTQYF.

This chain links TRBV10-2 with TRBJ2-7; TRBD1 matches 10 bases. J gave up 4 bases and V 8 bases, and 8 bases lay outside the gene matches. The CDR3 covers 14 residues. CDR1 WSHSY and CDR2 SAAADI come from the germline V gene. The CDR3 reads CASGPGQGFYEQYF. The CDR3 coding sequence is TGCGCCAGCGGACCGGGACAGGGGTTTTACGAGCAGTACTTC.

The table lists this clone with a count of one. This rearrangement joins TRBV5-1 to TRBJ2-7; TRBD1 might be the D (6 bases). Germline CDR1 and CDR2: SGHRS and YFSETQ. Trimming stripped 1 base from V and 3 bases from J, with 11 bases between. The CDR3 loop spans 14 amino acids. CDR3 nucleotides: TGCGCCAGCAGCTTGCTGTCGGACAGCTACGAGCAGTACTTC. Protein sequence: CASSLLSDSYEQYF.

The chain uses TRBV2 and TRBJ1-3; 8 nucleotides line up with TRBD1. Germline assignment: CDR1 SNHLY and CDR2 FYNNEI. This CDR3 contains 14 residues. The J segment lost 14 bases and the V segment lost 6 bases, leaving 15 bases of the junction unmatched. The CDR3: CASSITGTGLDVYF. CDR3 sequence (DNA): TGTGCCAGCAGCATTACCGGGACAGGCTTGGATGTATATTTT.

The chain uses TRBV5-1 and TRBJ1-2; possible D gene TRBD1, 5 bases. V lost 0 bases to trimming and J lost 4 bases, with 16 bases between them. The CDR3 sequence is 16 residues long. Per germline, CDR1 SGHRS and CDR2 YFSETQ. The CDR3 here is CASSLAGTAGPYGYTF. CDR3 nucleotide sequence: TGCGCCAGCAGCTTGGCCGGGACTGCGGGCCCCTATGGCTACACCTTC.